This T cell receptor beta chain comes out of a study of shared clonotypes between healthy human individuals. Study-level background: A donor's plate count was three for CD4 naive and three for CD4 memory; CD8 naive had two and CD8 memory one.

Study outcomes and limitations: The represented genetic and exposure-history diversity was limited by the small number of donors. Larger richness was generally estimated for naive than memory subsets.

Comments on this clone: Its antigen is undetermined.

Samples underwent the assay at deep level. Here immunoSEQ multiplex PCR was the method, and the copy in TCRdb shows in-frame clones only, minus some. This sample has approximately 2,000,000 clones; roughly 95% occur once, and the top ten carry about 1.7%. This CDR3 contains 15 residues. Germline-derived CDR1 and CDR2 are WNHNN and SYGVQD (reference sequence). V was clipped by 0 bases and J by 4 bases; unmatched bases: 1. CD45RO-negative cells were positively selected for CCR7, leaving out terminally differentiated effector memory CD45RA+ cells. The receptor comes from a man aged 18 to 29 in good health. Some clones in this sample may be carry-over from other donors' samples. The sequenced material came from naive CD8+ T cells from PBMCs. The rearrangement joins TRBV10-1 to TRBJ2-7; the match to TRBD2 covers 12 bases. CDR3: CASSESLAGGYEQYF. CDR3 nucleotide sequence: TGCGCCAGCAGTGAGTCTCTAGCGGGAGGGTACGAGCAGTACTTC.